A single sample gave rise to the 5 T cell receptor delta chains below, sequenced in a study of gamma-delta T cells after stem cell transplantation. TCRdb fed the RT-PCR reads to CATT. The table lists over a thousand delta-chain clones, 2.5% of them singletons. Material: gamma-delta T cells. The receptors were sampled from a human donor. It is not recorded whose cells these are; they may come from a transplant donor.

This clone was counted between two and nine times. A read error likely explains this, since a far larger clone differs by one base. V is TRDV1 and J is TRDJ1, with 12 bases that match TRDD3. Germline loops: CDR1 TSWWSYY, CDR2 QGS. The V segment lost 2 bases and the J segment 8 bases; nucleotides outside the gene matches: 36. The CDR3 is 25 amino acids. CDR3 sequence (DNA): TGTGCTCTTGGGGAAATGGATGGACCGTTCCTACTGAACTGGGGGATACCCCCTTCCCAGGACAAACTCATCTTT. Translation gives CALGEMDGPFLLNWGIPPSQDKLIF.

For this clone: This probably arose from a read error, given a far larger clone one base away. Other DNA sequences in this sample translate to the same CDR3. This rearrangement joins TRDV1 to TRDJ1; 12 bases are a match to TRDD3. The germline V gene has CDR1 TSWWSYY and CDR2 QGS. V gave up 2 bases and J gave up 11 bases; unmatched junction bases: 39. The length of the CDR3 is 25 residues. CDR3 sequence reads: CALGEMDGPFLLNWGILPSQDKLIF. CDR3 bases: TGTGCTCTTGGGGAAATGGATGGACCGTTCCTACTGAACTGGGGGATACTCCCTTCCCAGGACAAGCTCATCTTT.

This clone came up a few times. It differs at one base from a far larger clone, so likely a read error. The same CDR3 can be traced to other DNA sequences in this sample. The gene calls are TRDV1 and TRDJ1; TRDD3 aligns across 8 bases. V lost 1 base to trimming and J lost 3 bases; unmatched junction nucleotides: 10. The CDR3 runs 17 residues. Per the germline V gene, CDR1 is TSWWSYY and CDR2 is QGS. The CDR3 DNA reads TGTGCTCTTGGGGAACGGACCCCGCTGGGGGACCCCGATAAACTCATCTTT. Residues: CALGERTPLGDPDKLIF.

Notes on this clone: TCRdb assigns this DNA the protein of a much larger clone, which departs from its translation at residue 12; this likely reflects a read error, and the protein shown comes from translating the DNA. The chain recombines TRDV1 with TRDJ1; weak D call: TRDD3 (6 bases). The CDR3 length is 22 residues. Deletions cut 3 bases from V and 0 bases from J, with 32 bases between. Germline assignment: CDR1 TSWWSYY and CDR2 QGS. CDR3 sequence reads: CALGDLRLPKYRGSLYTDKLIF. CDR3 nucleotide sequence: TGTGCTCTTGGGGACCTTCGCCTGCCCAAGTACCGGGGATCCTTGTACACCGATAAACTCATCTTT.

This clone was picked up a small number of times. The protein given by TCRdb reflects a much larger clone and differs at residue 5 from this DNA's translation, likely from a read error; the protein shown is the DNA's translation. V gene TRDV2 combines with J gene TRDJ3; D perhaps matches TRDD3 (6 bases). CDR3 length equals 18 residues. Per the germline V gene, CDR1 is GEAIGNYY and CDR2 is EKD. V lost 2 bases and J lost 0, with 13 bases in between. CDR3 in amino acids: CACDMAGASSWDTRQMFF. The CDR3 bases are TGTGCCTGTGACATGGCTGGGGCGAGCTCCTGGGACACCCGACAGATGTTTTTC.